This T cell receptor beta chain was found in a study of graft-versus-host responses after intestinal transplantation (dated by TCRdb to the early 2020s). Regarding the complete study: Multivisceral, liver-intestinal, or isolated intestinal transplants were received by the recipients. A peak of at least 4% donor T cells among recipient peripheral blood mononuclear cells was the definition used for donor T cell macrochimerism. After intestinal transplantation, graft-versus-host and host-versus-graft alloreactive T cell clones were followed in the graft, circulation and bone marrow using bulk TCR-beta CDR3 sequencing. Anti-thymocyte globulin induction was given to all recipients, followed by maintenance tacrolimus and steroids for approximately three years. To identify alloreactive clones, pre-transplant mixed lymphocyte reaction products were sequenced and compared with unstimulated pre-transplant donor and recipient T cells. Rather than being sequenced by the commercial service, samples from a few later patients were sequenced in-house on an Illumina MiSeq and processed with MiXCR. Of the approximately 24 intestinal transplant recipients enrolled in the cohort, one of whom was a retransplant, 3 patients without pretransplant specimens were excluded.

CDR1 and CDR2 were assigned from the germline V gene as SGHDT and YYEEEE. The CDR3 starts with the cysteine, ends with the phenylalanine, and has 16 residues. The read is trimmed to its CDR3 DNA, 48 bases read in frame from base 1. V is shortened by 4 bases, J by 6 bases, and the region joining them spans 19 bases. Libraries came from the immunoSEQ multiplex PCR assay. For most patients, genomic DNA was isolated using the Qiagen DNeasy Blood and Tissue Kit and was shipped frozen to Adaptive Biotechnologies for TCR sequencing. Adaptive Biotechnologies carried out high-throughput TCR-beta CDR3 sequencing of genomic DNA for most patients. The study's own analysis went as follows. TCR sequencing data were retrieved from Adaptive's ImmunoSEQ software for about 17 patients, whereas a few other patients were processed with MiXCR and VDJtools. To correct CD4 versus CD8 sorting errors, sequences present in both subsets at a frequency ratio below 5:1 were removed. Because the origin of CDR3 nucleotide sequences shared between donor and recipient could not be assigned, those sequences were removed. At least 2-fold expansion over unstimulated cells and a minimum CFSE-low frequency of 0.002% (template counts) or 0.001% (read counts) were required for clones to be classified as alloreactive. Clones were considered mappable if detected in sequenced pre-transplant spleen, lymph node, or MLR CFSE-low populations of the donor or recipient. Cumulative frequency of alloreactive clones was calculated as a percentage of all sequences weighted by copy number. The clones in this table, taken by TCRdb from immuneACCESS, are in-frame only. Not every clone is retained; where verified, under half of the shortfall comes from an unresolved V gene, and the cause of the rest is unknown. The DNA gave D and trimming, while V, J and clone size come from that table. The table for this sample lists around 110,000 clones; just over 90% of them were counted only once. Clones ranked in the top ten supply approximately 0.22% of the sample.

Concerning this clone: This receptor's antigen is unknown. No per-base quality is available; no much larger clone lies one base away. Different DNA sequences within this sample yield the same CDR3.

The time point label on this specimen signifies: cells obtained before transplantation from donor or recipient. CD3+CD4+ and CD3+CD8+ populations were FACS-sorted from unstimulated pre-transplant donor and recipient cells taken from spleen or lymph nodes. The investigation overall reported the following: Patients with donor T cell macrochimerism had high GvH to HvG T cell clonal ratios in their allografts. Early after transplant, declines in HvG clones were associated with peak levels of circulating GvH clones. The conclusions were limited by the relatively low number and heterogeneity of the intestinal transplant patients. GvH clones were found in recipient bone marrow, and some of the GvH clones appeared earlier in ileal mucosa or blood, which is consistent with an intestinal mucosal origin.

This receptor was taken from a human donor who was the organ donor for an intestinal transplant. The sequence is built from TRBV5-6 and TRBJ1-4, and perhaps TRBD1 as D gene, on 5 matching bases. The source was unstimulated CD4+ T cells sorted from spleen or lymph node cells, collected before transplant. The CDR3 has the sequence CASSPQTGVAYEKLFF. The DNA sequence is TGTGCCAGCAGCCCTCAGACGGGGGTCGCTTATGAAAAACTGTTTTTT. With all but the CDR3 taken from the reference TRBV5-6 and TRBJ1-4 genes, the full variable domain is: DAGVTQSPTHLIKTRGQQVTLRCSPKSGHDTVSWYQQALGQGPQFIFQYYEEEERQRGNFPDRFSGHQFPNYSSELNVNALLLGDSALYLCASSPQTGVAYEKLFFGSGTQLSVL.